This TCR beta chain was obtained from a study of T cell responses to AZD1222 COVID-19 vaccine. Study-wide results and caveats: Nearly half of unique spike-specific TCRs reportedly avoided B.1.351 and B.1.1.7 mutated regions. None of the repertoires were sampled until the peak T cell response had passed.

TCRdb's table, derived via immunoSEQ multiplex PCR, lists solely in-frame clones and lacks some. The sample contains about 180,000 clones, over 80% of which appear only once. As concerns this clone: Antigen specificity is unknown.

This CDR3 is 13 amino acids long. Trimming took off 4 bases at V and 3 bases at J, with 10 bases between the two ends. Germline loops: CDR1 SGDLS, CDR2 YYNGEE. The gene calls are TRBV9 and TRBJ1-1, with unresolved D. The TCR comes from an adult who received the MenACWY meningococcal vaccine as a control. The sample in question was peripheral blood, obtained 28 days after the second dose of the MenACWY control vaccine. CDR3 protein: CASSPPADTEAFF. As DNA, the CDR3 is TGTGCCAGCAGCCCGCCGGCAGACACTGAAGCTTTCTTT.